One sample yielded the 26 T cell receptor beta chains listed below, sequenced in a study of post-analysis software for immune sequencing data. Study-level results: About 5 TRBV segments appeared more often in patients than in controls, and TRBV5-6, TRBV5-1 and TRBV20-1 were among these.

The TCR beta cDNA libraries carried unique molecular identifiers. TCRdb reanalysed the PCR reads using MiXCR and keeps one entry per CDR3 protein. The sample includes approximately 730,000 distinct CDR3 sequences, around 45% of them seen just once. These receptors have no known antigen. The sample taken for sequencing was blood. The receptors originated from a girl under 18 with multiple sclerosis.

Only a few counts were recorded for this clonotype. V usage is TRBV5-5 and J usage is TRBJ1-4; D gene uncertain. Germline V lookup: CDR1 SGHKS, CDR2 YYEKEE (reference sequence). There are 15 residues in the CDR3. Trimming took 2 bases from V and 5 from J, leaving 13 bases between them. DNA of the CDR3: TGTGCCAGCAGCTTACTGGCGGGCAGGAATGAAAAACTGTTTTTT. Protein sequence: CASSLLAGRNEKLFF.

The CDR3 protein is CASSQISTGELFF. The DNA for the CDR3 is TGTGCCAGCAGCCAAATCTCCACCGGGGAGCTGTTTTTT. The genes are TRBV12-3 or TRBV12-4 and TRBJ2-2; D unresolved. Trimming pared 6 bases from V and 4 bases from J, leaving 9 bases between. This CDR3 region has 13 residues.

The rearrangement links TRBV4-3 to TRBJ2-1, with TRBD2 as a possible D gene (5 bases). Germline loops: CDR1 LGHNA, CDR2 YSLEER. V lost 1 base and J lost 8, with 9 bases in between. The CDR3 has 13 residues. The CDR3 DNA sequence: TGCGCCAGCAGCCAAGGGTTCGGGGATGAGCAGTTCTTC. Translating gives CASSQGFGDEQFF.

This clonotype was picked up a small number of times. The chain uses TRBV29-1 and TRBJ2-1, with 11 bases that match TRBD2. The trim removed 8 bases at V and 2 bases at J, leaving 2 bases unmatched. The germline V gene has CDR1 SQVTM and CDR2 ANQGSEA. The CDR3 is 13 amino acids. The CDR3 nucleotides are TGCAGCTGTAGCGGGAGGGCCTACAATGAGCAGTTCTTC. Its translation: CSCSGRAYNEQFF.

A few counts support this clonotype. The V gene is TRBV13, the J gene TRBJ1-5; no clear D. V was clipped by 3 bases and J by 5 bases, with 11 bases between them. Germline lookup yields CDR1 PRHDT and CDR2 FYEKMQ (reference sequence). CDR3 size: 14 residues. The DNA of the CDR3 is TGTGCCAGCAGCTTCCAAGGGATTGATCAGCCCCAGCATTTT. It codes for CASSFQGIDQPQHF.

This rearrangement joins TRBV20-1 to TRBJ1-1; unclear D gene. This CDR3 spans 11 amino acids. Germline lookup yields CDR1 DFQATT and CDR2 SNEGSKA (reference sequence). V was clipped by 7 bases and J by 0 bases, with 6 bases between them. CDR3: CSVPVNTEAFF. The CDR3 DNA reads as TGCAGTGTGCCCGTGAACACTGAAGCTTTCTTT.

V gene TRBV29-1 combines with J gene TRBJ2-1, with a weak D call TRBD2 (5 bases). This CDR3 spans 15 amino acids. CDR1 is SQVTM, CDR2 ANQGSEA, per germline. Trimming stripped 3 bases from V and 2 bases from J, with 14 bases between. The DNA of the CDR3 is TGCAGCGTTGAGGTGGTCGCGGAGGCCTACAATGAGCAGTTCTTC. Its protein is CSVEVVAEAYNEQFF.

DNA of the CDR3: TGCGCCAGCAGCCCCCGGGCAGTCCAAGAGACCCAGTACTTC. This sequence encodes CASSPRAVQETQYF. This chain uses TRBV5-1 with TRBJ2-5; D gene uncertain. CDR1 is SGHRS, CDR2 YFSETQ, per germline. Trimming pared 4 bases from V and 1 base from J, leaving 11 bases between. The length of the CDR3 is 14 residues. The full variable domain, completed using reference TRBV5-1 and TRBJ2-5, is KAGVTQTPRYLIKTRGQQVTLSCSPISGHRSVSWYQQTPGQGLQFLFEYFSETQRNKGNFPGRFSGRQFSNSRSEMNVSTLELGDSALYLCASSPRAVQETQYFGPGTRLLVL.

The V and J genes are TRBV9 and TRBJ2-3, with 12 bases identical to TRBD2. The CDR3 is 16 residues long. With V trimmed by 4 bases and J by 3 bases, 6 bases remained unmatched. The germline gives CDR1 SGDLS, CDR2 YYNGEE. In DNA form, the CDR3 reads TGTGCCAGCAGCAGAGAACTAGCGGGAGGTACAGATACGCAGTATTTT. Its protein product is CASSRELAGGTDTQYF. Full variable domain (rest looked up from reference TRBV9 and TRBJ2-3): DSGVTQTPKHLITATGQRVTLRCSPRSGDLSVYWYQQSLDQGLQFLIQYYNGEERAKGNILERFSAQQFPDLHSELNLSSLELGDSALYFCASSRELAGGTDTQYFGPGTRLTVL.

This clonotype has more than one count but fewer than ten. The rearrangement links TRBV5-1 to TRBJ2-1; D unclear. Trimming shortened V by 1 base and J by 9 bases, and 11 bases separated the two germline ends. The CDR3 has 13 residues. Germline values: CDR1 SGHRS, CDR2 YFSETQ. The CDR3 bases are TGCGCCAGCAGCTTGAACAGCGTAGGTGAGCAGTTCTTC. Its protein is CASSLNSVGEQFF.

The CDR3 reads CSARDDPPSGSYEQYF. The CDR3 DNA sequence: TGCAGTGCTAGAGATGATCCCCCTTCTGGGTCCTACGAGCAGTACTTC. The chain links TRBV20-1 to TRBJ2-7; D is uncertain. In germline, CDR1 is DFQATT, CDR2 SNEGSKA (reference sequence). The germline V and J ends were trimmed by 0 bases and 1 base, with 16 bases remaining between them. This CDR3 region has 16 residues.

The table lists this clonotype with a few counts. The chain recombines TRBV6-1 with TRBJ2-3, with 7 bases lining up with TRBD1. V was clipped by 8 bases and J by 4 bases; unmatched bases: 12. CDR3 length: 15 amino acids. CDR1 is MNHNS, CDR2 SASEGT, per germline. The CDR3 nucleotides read TGTGCCAGCCCCAAGACAGGGAACAAGGCAGATACGCAGTATTTT. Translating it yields CASPKTGNKADTQYF.

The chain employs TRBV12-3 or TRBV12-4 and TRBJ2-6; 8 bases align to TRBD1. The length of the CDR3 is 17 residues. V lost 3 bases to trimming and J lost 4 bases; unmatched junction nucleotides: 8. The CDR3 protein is CASSFQQGASGANVLTF. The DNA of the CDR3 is TGTGCCAGCAGTTTTCAGCAGGGGGCATCGGGGGCCAACGTCCTGACTTTC.

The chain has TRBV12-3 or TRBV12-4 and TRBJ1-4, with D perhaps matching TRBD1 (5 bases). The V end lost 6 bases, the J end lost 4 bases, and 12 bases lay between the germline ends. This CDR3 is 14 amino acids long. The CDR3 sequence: CASRNQGGNEKLFF. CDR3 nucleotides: TGTGCCAGCAGAAATCAGGGCGGTAATGAAAAACTGTTTTTT.

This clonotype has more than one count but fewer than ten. The CDR3 spells CASSLVAGVSSEQYF. The CDR3 DNA sequence: TGTGCCAGCAGTTTGGTGGCGGGAGTAAGCTCCGAGCAGTACTTC. The genes are TRBV27 and TRBJ2-7, with 7 bases identical to TRBD2. The CDR3 is 15 amino acids. Looked up from germline, CDR1 is MNHEY and CDR2 is SMNVEV (reference sequence). The V and J ends lost 3 bases and 6 bases, in that order; junction bases with no gene match: 11.

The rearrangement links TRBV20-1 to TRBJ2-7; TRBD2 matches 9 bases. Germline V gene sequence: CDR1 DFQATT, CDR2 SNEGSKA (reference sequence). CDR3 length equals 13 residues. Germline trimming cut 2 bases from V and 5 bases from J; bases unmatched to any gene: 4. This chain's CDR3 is CSARTLAGHEQYF. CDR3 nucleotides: TGCAGTGCTAGAACGCTAGCGGGACACGAGCAGTACTTC.

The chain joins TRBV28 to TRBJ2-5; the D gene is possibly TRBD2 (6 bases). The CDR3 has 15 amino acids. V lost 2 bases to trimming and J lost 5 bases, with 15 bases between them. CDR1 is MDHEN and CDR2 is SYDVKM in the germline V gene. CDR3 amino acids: CASSLPRLGGETQYF. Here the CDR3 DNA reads TGTGCCAGCAGTTTACCTAGGCTAGGAGGGGAGACCCAGTACTTC.

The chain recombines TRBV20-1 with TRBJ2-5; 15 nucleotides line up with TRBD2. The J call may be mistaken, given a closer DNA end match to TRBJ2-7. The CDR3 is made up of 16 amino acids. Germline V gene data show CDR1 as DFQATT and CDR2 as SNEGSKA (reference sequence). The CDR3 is CSATGLAGGGPYEQYF. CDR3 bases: TGCAGTGCTACGGGACTAGCGGGAGGAGGCCCCTACGAGCAGTACTTC.

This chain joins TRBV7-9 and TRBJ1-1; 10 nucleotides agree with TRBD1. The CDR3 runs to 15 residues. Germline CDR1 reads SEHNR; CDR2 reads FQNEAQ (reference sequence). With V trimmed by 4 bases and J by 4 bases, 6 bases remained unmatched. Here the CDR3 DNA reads TGTGCCAGCAGCTCAATTAGGACAGGGGGCACTGAAGCTTTCTTT. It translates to CASSSIRTGGTEAFF.

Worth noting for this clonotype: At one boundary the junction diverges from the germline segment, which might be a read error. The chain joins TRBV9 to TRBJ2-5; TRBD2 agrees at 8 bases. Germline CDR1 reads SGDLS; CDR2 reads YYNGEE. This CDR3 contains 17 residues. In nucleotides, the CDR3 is TGTGCCAGCAGCGTAGGAGGAGCGGGGGCGTACCAAGAGACCCGGTACTTC. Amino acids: CASSVGGAGAYQETRYF.

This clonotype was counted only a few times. The DNA of the CDR3 is TGTGCCAGCAGCCGAGGTGGGGTTAGCTCCTACGAGCAGTACTTC. Residues: CASSRGGVSSYEQYF. V usage is TRBV4-2 and J usage is TRBJ2-7; no firm D call. V lost 4 bases and J lost 0, with 13 bases in between. The CDR3 consists of 15 residues. CDR1 and CDR2 from the germline V gene are LGHNA and YNFKEQ.

CDR3 sequence: CSALTSGTHNEQFF. CDR3 nucleotides: TGCAGCGCCTTAACTAGCGGGACTCACAATGAGCAGTTCTTC. The chain carries TRBV29-1 and TRBJ2-1, with TRBD2 matching 10 bases. CDR3 length: 14 residues. From germline, CDR1 is SQVTM and CDR2 ANQGSEA. V was clipped by 7 bases and J by 5 bases; unmatched bases: 8.

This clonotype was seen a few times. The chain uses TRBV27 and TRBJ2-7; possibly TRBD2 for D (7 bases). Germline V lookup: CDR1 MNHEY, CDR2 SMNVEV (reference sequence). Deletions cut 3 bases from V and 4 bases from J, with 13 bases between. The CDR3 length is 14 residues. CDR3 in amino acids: CASSFLGGAYEQYF. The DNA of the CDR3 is TGTGCCAGCAGTTTCCTTGGGGGGGCTTACGAGCAGTACTTC.

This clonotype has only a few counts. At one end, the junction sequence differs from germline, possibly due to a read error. CDR3 bases: TGCGCCAGCAGCCAAGATAGCGGGGCCTACAATGAGCAGTTCTTC. Amino acid sequence: CASSQDSGAYNEQFF. V gene TRBV3-1 combines with J gene TRBJ2-1; TRBD2 matches 8 bases. Germline CDR1 is LGHDT and CDR2 is YNNKEL (reference sequence). The CDR3 sequence is 15 residues long.

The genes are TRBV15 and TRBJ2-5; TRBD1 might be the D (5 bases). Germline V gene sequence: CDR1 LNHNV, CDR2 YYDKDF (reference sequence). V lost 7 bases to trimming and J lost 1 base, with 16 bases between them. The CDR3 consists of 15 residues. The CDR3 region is CATTSRQGPQETQYF. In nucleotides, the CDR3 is TGTGCCACCACCTCTCGGCAGGGTCCCCAAGAGACCCAGTACTTC.

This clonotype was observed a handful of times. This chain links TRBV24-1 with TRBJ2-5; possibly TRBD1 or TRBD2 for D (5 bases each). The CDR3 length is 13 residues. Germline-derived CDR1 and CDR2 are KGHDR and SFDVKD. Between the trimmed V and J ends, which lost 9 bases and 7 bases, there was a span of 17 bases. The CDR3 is CATSGTSEGTQYF. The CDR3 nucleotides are TGTGCCACCTCCGGGACCTCCGAAGGGACCCAGTACTTC.